This entry is about one T cell receptor (beta chain). The sample comes from a study of technical replicates of blood from a few donors. The CDR3 is 13 residues long. In germline, CDR1 is MNHEY, CDR2 SMNVEV (reference sequence). Between the trimmed V and J ends, which lost 5 bases and 1 base, there was a span of 9 bases. Profiling relied on immunoSEQ multiplex PCR, and the TCRdb table lists in-frame clones only, not all of them. Of 90,000 or so clones listed, 85% to 95% were seen once; the top ten hold 0.34%. The origin of this receptor is a human donor in good health. Source material: T cells isolated from PBMCs. The J gene is TRBJ2-7, the V gene TRBV27; a possible D gene is TRBD1 (5 bases). CDR3 nucleotide sequence: TGTGCCAGCAGTGTGACAGCGTCCTACGAGCAGTACTTC. Translated: CASSVTASYEQYF.